This TCR beta chain is from a study of T cells in localized non-small cell lung cancer. Study results and caveats: Adjacent lung was found to contain a median around 56 of the top 100 tumor clones.

Sequencing was performed with immunoSEQ multiplex PCR; in TCRdb, only in-frame clones are kept and a portion is missing. Among around 140,000 clones listed, about 90% were seen once. The germline gives CDR1 SGHRS, CDR2 YFSETQ. The CDR3 extends over 13 amino acids. Trimming took 7 bases from V and 3 from J, leaving 14 bases between them. Note on this clone: What it binds is unknown.

This rearrangement joins TRBV5-1 to TRBJ2-7, with D unclear. This sequence was found in a female donor over 55 with stage I lung adenocarcinoma. Sample: peripheral blood, taken before any cancer treatment. For the CDR3, the DNA is TGCGCCAGCGCGCAATGGGCAGGCTACGAGCAGTACTTC. This gives the protein CASAQWAGYEQYF.